A selection of T cell receptor beta chains follows, all from one sample in a study of shared clonotypes between healthy human individuals. Profiling relied on immunoSEQ multiplex PCR, and the TCRdb table lists in-frame clones only, not all of them. This sample carries around 1.9 million clones, approximately 92% of them seen once, and the ten largest clones take around 1.8%. Sequences were obtained from naive CD8+ T cells from PBMCs. These receptor sequences come from a man younger than 30 in good health. Some clones in this sample may be carry-over from other donors' samples. CDR3s include the opening cysteine and the closing phenylalanine or tryptophan. Each record gives: J gene, V gene, clone size, D gene, CDR3 DNA, CDR3 protein. A D gene is named only where the DNA matches it firmly. For some rows the clone size is stated as once, few or many, or as a class when expanded; others skip it.

j_gene: TRBJ2-1
v_gene: TRBV7-9
abundance: .
d_gene: TRBD1
CDR3nt: TGTGCCAGCAGCTTAGTGCCGGGACAGGGGTTAAGGGATGAGCAGTTCTTC
CDR3aa: CASSLVPGQGLRDEQFF

j_gene: TRBJ1-2
v_gene: TRBV29-1
abundance: .
d_gene: .
CDR3nt: TGCAGCGCCCCGGGCTGGGATTCTTTCGGCTACACCTTC
CDR3aa: CSAPGWDSFGYTF

j_gene: TRBJ1-1
v_gene: TRBV28
abundance: .
d_gene: TRBD1
CDR3nt: TGTGCCAGCAGTAAGTCTAGGACAGGACGCCGGAGGAACACTGAAGCTTTCTTT
CDR3aa: CASSKSRTGRRRNTEAFF

j_gene: TRBJ2-7
v_gene: TRBV18
abundance: .
d_gene: .
CDR3nt: TGTGCCAGCTCACCACCAGGCGCCGGCTCCTACGAGCAGTACTTC
CDR3aa: CASSPPGAGSYEQYF

j_gene: TRBJ2-7
v_gene: TRBV11-2
abundance: .
d_gene: TRBD2
CDR3nt: TGTGCCAGCAGCCCCCGGACTAGCGCGAACGAGCAGTACTTC
CDR3aa: CASSPRTSANEQYF

j_gene: TRBJ2-1
v_gene: TRBV28
abundance: .
d_gene: TRBD2
CDR3nt: TGTGCCAGCAGTTCCCCTTGGCTAGCGGGGAGTAGCGAAAACGGTCCTCTCTCCTACAATGAGCAGTTCTTC
CDR3aa: CASSSPWLAGSSENGPLSYNEQFF

j_gene: TRBJ2-3
v_gene: TRBV27
abundance: .
d_gene: .
CDR3nt: TGTGCCAGCAGTCCTTTGTCTAGCACAGATACGCAGTATTTT
CDR3aa: CASSPLSSTDTQYF

j_gene: TRBJ1-1
v_gene: TRBV27
abundance: .
d_gene: .
CDR3nt: TGTGCCAGCAGTTTGAGGGGCGGGAACACTGAAGCTTTCTTT
CDR3aa: CASSLRGGNTEAFF

j_gene: TRBJ2-2
v_gene: TRBV12-5
abundance: .
d_gene: TRBD2
CDR3nt: TGTGCTAGTAGGCGGGGGACGAACACCGGGGAGCTGTTTTTT
CDR3aa: CASRRGTNTGELFF

j_gene: TRBJ2-1
v_gene: TRBV29-1
abundance: .
d_gene: .
CDR3nt: TGCAGCGTTGGTGTGGGACTTGAGCAGTTCTTC
CDR3aa: CSVGVGLEQFF

j_gene: TRBJ2-5
v_gene: TRBV27
abundance: .
d_gene: TRBD2
CDR3nt: TGTGCCAGCAGTTTGCGGGGGGCTTGGGAGACCCAGTACTTC
CDR3aa: CASSLRGAWETQYF

j_gene: TRBJ2-1
v_gene: TRBV19
abundance: once
d_gene: TRBD1
CDR3nt: TGTGCCAGTGTCCGGGACAGAGACTACAATGAGCAGTTCTTC
CDR3aa: CASVRDRDYNEQFF

j_gene: TRBJ1-2
v_gene: TRBV10-2
abundance: once
d_gene: .
CDR3nt: TGCGCCAGCAGTGAGGACAGTCGAGGCATCTATGGCTACACCTTC
CDR3aa: CASSEDSRGIYGYTF

j_gene: TRBJ1-1
v_gene: TRBV7-9
abundance: .
d_gene: TRBD1
CDR3nt: TGTGCCAGCAGCCCAGACAGGGTTGAAGCTTTCTTT
CDR3aa: CASSPDRVEAFF

j_gene: TRBJ2-5
v_gene: TRBV28
abundance: .
d_gene: .
CDR3nt: TGTGCCAGCAGTTCTCCTAGGAGTGGAGAGACCCAGTACTTC
CDR3aa: CASSSPRSGETQYF

j_gene: TRBJ2-1
v_gene: TRBV11-2
abundance: .
d_gene: .
CDR3nt: TGTGCCAGCAGCTTAGGTCCCGGGAGCATCTACAATGAGCAGTTCTTC
CDR3aa: CASSLGPGSIYNEQFF

j_gene: TRBJ1-1
v_gene: TRBV6-6
abundance: .
d_gene: .
CDR3nt: TGTGCCAGCAGCCCTGATTGGCAGAACACTGAAGCTTTCTTT
CDR3aa: CASSPDWQNTEAFF

j_gene: TRBJ2-7
v_gene: TRBV29-1
abundance: .
d_gene: .
CDR3nt: TGCAGCGTTCGGGCGCCAGTCTCCTACGAGCAGTACTTC
CDR3aa: CSVRAPVSYEQYF

j_gene: TRBJ2-5
v_gene: TRBV7-9
abundance: once
d_gene: .
CDR3nt: TGTGCCAGCAGCTTAAAACAAGAGACCCAGTACTTC
CDR3aa: CASSLKQETQYF

j_gene: TRBJ1-5
v_gene: TRBV6-7
abundance: .
d_gene: TRBD1
CDR3nt: TGTGCCAGCAGGACAGGGGGAGGGGCTCATTATTTT
CDR3aa: CASRTGGGAHYF

j_gene: TRBJ2-3
v_gene: TRBV2
abundance: .
d_gene: TRBD2
CDR3nt: TGTGCCAGCAGCGGGGGGACTAGCGGGAGTTGGGATACGCAGTATTTT
CDR3aa: CASSGGTSGSWDTQYF

j_gene: TRBJ2-7
v_gene: TRBV7-9
abundance: .
d_gene: .
CDR3nt: TGTGCCAGCAGCCCACCCCCCCAAGCGGAGCCCTACGAGCAGTACTTC
CDR3aa: CASSPPPQAEPYEQYF

j_gene: TRBJ1-1
v_gene: TRBV5-1
abundance: .
d_gene: .
CDR3nt: TGCGCCAGCAGTTCGGACGGGAACACTGAAGCTTTCTTT
CDR3aa: CASSSDGNTEAFF

j_gene: TRBJ1-1
v_gene: TRBV19
abundance: few
d_gene: .
CDR3nt: TGTGCCAGTAGTATGGGGGATTTGTACACTGAAGCTTTCTTT
CDR3aa: CASSMGDLYTEAFF

j_gene: TRBJ2-7
v_gene: TRBV11-1
abundance: .
d_gene: .
CDR3nt: TGTGCCAGCAGCGAGCTAACGGGGCTCATCTACGAGCAGTACTTC
CDR3aa: CASSELTGLIYEQYF

j_gene: TRBJ2-1
v_gene: TRBV6-5
abundance: .
d_gene: .
CDR3nt: TGTGCCAGCAGTTACCCGGGAGAGCTCAATGAGCAGTTCTTC
CDR3aa: CASSYPGELNEQFF

j_gene: TRBJ1-1
v_gene: TRBV30
abundance: .
d_gene: TRBD1
CDR3nt: TGTGCCTGGAGTCTGACAGGGTCAGGAGTGGTCTTT
CDR3aa: CAWSLTGSGVVF

j_gene: TRBJ2-1
v_gene: TRBV5-1
abundance: .
d_gene: .
CDR3nt: TGCGCCAGCAGCGAGACGGTCGGTCCGGGATACAATGAGCAGTTCTTC
CDR3aa: CASSETVGPGYNEQFF

j_gene: TRBJ1-4
v_gene: TRBV27
abundance: .
d_gene: TRBD1
CDR3nt: TGTGCCAGCAGTTTCGACAGGGAGGGTGAAAAACTGTTTTTT
CDR3aa: CASSFDREGEKLFF

j_gene: TRBJ2-1
v_gene: TRBV7-9
abundance: .
d_gene: TRBD1
CDR3nt: TGTGCCAGCAGCCAGTGGACAGGGTTTTACAATGAGCAGTTCTTC
CDR3aa: CASSQWTGFYNEQFF

j_gene: TRBJ2-7
v_gene: TRBV9
abundance: .
d_gene: .
CDR3nt: TGTGCCAGCAGCGTAGAAGGGGACCTTGAGAACGAGCAGTACTTC
CDR3aa: CASSVEGDLENEQYF

j_gene: TRBJ2-1
v_gene: TRBV27
abundance: .
d_gene: TRBD2
CDR3nt: TGTGCCAGCAGTGTAACCGGGACTAGTAACAATGAGCAGTTCTTC
CDR3aa: CASSVTGTSNNEQFF

j_gene: TRBJ1-5
v_gene: TRBV4-1
abundance: .
d_gene: TRBD1
CDR3nt: TGCGCCAGCAGCCAAGCGGGACAGGGTTCTCAGCCCCAGCATTTT
CDR3aa: CASSQAGQGSQPQHF

j_gene: TRBJ2-2
v_gene: TRBV29-1
abundance: .
d_gene: TRBD1
CDR3nt: TGCAGCGTTGACCCACAGGGGTCGAACACCGGGGAGCTGTTTTTT
CDR3aa: CSVDPQGSNTGELFF

j_gene: TRBJ2-7
v_gene: TRBV6-1
abundance: .
d_gene: .
CDR3nt: TGTGCCAGCAGGGAAGAACTAGCAGAACATTACGAGCAGTACTTC
CDR3aa: CASREELAEHYEQYF

j_gene: TRBJ2-2
v_gene: TRBV7-6
abundance: few
d_gene: TRBD2
CDR3nt: TGTGCCAGCAGCCCGCGGACTAGCGGGGCCACCGGGGAGCTGTTTTTT
CDR3aa: CASSPRTSGATGELFF

j_gene: TRBJ2-7
v_gene: TRBV29-1
abundance: .
d_gene: .
CDR3nt: TGCAGCGTTCTTCCCCCGGGGATATCTTACGAGCAGTACTTC
CDR3aa: CSVLPPGISYEQYF

j_gene: TRBJ2-2
v_gene: TRBV11-2
abundance: .
d_gene: .
CDR3nt: TGTGCCAGCAGCTACTATGCCGGGGAGCTGTTTTTT
CDR3aa: CASSYYAGELFF

j_gene: TRBJ1-2
v_gene: TRBV11-2
abundance: .
d_gene: TRBD1
CDR3nt: TGTGCCAGCAGCTTGGCAGGGGGTAACTATGGCTACACCTTC
CDR3aa: CASSLAGGNYGYTF

j_gene: TRBJ1-2
v_gene: TRBV19
abundance: .
d_gene: .
CDR3nt: TGTGCCAGTAGTAATTCCTATGGCTACACCTTC
CDR3aa: CASSNSYGYTF

j_gene: TRBJ2-2
v_gene: TRBV5-6
abundance: .
d_gene: .
CDR3nt: TGTGCCAGCAGCCTGAATACCGGGGAGCTGTTTTTT
CDR3aa: CASSLNTGELFF

j_gene: TRBJ2-7
v_gene: TRBV7-6
abundance: .
d_gene: .
CDR3nt: TGTGCCAGCAGCTTAGCGGGCACTTCCTACGAGCAGTACTTC
CDR3aa: CASSLAGTSYEQYF

j_gene: TRBJ1-2
v_gene: TRBV19
abundance: once
d_gene: .
CDR3nt: TGTGCCAGTAGTATGGATGGGGGCCCCTATGGCTACACCTTC
CDR3aa: CASSMDGGPYGYTF

j_gene: TRBJ2-5
v_gene: TRBV4-3
abundance: .
d_gene: TRBD2
CDR3nt: TGCGCCAGCAGCCAGCTAAGGGGACTAGCGGGAGAGAGTGAGACCCAGTACTTC
CDR3aa: CASSQLRGLAGESETQYF

j_gene: TRBJ2-7
v_gene: TRBV27
abundance: .
d_gene: .
CDR3nt: TGTGCCAGCAGTTTATCTTGGAGTAGTGCTGACGAGCAGTACTTC
CDR3aa: CASSLSWSSADEQYF

j_gene: TRBJ2-2
v_gene: TRBV19
abundance: .
d_gene: TRBD2
CDR3nt: TGTGCCAGTAGTATCATACTCCTAGCGGATAACACCGGGGAGCTGTTTTTT
CDR3aa: CASSIILLADNTGELFF

j_gene: TRBJ2-1
v_gene: TRBV11-2
abundance: once
d_gene: .
CDR3nt: TGTGCCAGCAGCTCAACCCCCGCTAGCGCCTGGTTTGATGAGCAGTTCTTC
CDR3aa: CASSSTPASAWFDEQFF